A selection of T cell receptor beta chains follows, all from one sample in a study of T cell responses to AZD1222 COVID-19 vaccine. Only in-frame clones appear in the TCRdb table, and some are missing; sequencing was by immunoSEQ multiplex PCR. The profile shows under 95,000 clones, around nine tenths of them singletons. Source: peripheral blood, taken 28 days after the second AZD1222 dose. These receptors were obtained from an adult who received the AZD1222 COVID-19 vaccine. Both conserved end residues are part of each CDR3. The D gene is left open where the match is weak. Clone size appears in some rows only: once, few, many, or a class for an expanded clone.

j_call,cdr3_length,d_call,v_call,clone_size,cdr3_nt,cdr3_aa
TRBJ2-7,14,.,TRBV30,.,TGTGCCTGGAGACGGACGGTTTACTCCTACGAGCAGTACTTC,CAWRRTVYSYEQYF
TRBJ2-5,15,TRBD2,TRBV7-2,.,TGTGCCAGCAGCAGCACTGGGGGGGTCCAGGAGACCCAGTACTTC,CASSSTGGVQETQYF
TRBJ1-3,15,TRBD1,TRBV20-1,.,TGCAGTGCTAGTGCAACAGGGGGAGGTGGAAACACCATATATTTT,CSASATGGGGNTIYF
TRBJ2-7,13,TRBD2,TRBV10-3,.,TGTGCCATCAGAAGCGGGGGAGTATACGAGCAGTACTTC,CAIRSGGVYEQYF
TRBJ1-1,13,.,TRBV6-5,few,TGTGCCAGCAGTTACTCACAGAACACTGAAGCTTTCTTT,CASSYSQNTEAFF
TRBJ2-7,13,.,TRBV5-4,.,TGTGCCAGCAGCGGACGGGGTTCCTACGAGCAGTACTTC,CASSGRGSYEQYF
TRBJ2-7,18,TRBD1,TRBV6-2/TRBV6-3,.,TGTGCCAGCAGTTACGATGGGACAGGGATCAGAGGAGGCTACGAGCAGTACTTC,CASSYDGTGIRGGYEQYF
TRBJ1-2,12,TRBD1,TRBV7-9,.,TGTGCCAGCAGCCCACAGGGGGAAGGCTACACCTTC,CASSPQGEGYTF
TRBJ2-6,15,.,TRBV4-1,.,TGCGCCAGCAGCCAAGCAGGGATAATGTCCAACGTCCTGACTTTC,CASSQAGIMSNVLTF
TRBJ1-1,13,TRBD1,TRBV29-1,.,TGCAGCGTTGTGACAGGGGGAAACACTGAAGCTTTCTTT,CSVVTGGNTEAFF
TRBJ1-2,14,TRBD1,TRBV11-2,.,TGTGCCAGCAGCTTAGGGACAGGGAAAGTAGGCTACACCTTC,CASSLGTGKVGYTF
TRBJ2-2,14,.,TRBV10-3,.,TGTGCCATCAGTGAGTCCCCGAACACCGGGGAGCTGTTTTTT,CAISESPNTGELFF
TRBJ2-3,17,.,TRBV4-1,few,TGCGCCAGCAGCCAAGTCCCCGGTTTGGGAGACACAGATACGCAGTATTTT,CASSQVPGLGDTDTQYF
TRBJ1-1,13,.,TRBV18,.,TGTGCCAGCTCACCACCAGGGGACACTGAAGCTTTCTTT,CASSPPGDTEAFF
TRBJ2-3,15,TRBD1,TRBV9,.,TGTGCCAGCAGCGTAGCGGGACAGGGGACAGATACGCAGTATTTT,CASSVAGQGTDTQYF
TRBJ2-7,14,TRBD2,TRBV11-1,.,TGTGCCAGCAGCCCTCGGACTAGAAACTACGAGCAGTACTTC,CASSPRTRNYEQYF
TRBJ1-6,17,.,TRBV27,.,TGTGCCAGCAGTCCCGGGCGGGGAGGAAACTATAATTCACCCCTCCACTTT,CASSPGRGGNYNSPLHF
TRBJ1-2,13,.,TRBV20-1,.,TGCAGTGCTAGTGCCGAACTGGATAATGGCTACACCTTC,CSASAELDNGYTF
TRBJ1-2,14,.,TRBV16,.,TGTGCCAGCAGCCCGAAAGCGGGACTCCATGGCTACACCTTC,CASSPKAGLHGYTF
TRBJ2-1,19,TRBD2,TRBV24-1,.,TGTGCCACCAGTGATCCGGGACTAGCGGGCCTCTCCTCCTACAATGAGCAGTTCTTC,CATSDPGLAGLSSYNEQFF
TRBJ2-1,13,.,TRBV7-3,.,TGTGCCAGCAGCTGGAACATGCAGGACGAGCAGTTCTTC,CASSWNMQDEQFF
TRBJ1-5,16,.,TRBV5-6,.,TGTGCCAGCAGCTTAGTGGCACACCTTAGCAATCAGCCCCAGCATTTT,CASSLVAHLSNQPQHF
TRBJ1-5,15,.,TRBV5-4,.,TGTGCCAGCAGCTTGGGGTCAGGGAGGGATCAGCCCCAGCATTTT,CASSLGSGRDQPQHF
TRBJ1-4,15,.,TRBV25-1,.,TGTGCCAGCAGCAGCCGGGGCAGCCCGAATGAAAAACTGTTTTTT,CASSSRGSPNEKLFF
TRBJ1-5,14,.,TRBV12-1,few,TGTGCCAGCAGCCAGGGTGGAAGCAATCAGCCCCAGCATTTT,CASSQGGSNQPQHF
TRBJ2-1,14,TRBD2,TRBV27,.,TGTGCCAGCCATAAGGGACTAGCGGGTAATGAGCAGTTCTTC,CASHKGLAGNEQFF
TRBJ2-1,15,TRBD2,TRBV28,.,TGTGCCAGCAGTTCCGCTAGCGGGGGGGCCGTTGAGCAGTTCTTC,CASSSASGGAVEQFF
TRBJ2-3,14,TRBD1,TRBV6-5,.,TGTGCCAGCAGTCCCCGACAGGGGCCAGATACGCAGTATTTT,CASSPRQGPDTQYF
TRBJ1-1,14,.,TRBV6-2/TRBV6-3,.,TGTGCCAGCAGTTACAAGGCGGGAGACACTGAAGCTTTCTTT,CASSYKAGDTEAFF
TRBJ2-3,16,.,TRBV5-1,.,TGCGCCAGCAGCTCGGGGATCCTGGGCGGCACAGATACGCAGTATTTT,CASSSGILGGTDTQYF
TRBJ1-1,14,.,TRBV15,.,TGTGCCACCAGCATGTGGACGGAGAACACTGAAGCTTTCTTT,CATSMWTENTEAFF
TRBJ1-4,18,TRBD1,TRBV5-4,.,TGTGCCAGCAGCTTAGACCCGGGTAGAGGGACAGGGGATGAAAAACTGTTTTTT,CASSLDPGRGTGDEKLFF
TRBJ1-5,16,.,TRBV5-8,.,TGTGCCAGCAGAAGTTCCGGAATCGCGGGCAATCAGCCCCAGCATTTT,CASRSSGIAGNQPQHF
TRBJ2-6,18,TRBD2,TRBV13,few,TGTGCCAGCAGCTTGGGACTAGCGGAGGGTTCTGGGGCCAACGTCCTGACTTTC,CASSLGLAEGSGANVLTF
TRBJ1-5,13,.,TRBV7-9,.,TGTGCCAGCAGCCGCATAGGCAATCAGCCCCAGCATTTT,CASSRIGNQPQHF
TRBJ1-5,15,.,TRBV27,.,TGTGCCAGCAGTCCACAGGGTTTGGGAAATCAGCCCCAGCATTTT,CASSPQGLGNQPQHF
TRBJ1-1,13,.,TRBV27,.,TGTGCCAGCATGGGACTCGGGGGCACTGAAGCTTTCTTT,CASMGLGGTEAFF
TRBJ1-5,14,.,TRBV7-9,.,TGTGCCAGCTCAGCTTACCCTCCTAATCAGCCCCAGCATTTT,CASSAYPPNQPQHF
TRBJ1-1,13,.,TRBV6-4,.,TGTGCCAGCAGTTTCGACGCGAACACTGAAGCTTTCTTT,CASSFDANTEAFF
TRBJ2-2,15,.,TRBV5-4,.,TGTGCCAGCAGCTTCGGCAGTCATTGGACCGGGGAGCTGTTTTTT,CASSFGSHWTGELFF